Each of the 9 T cell receptor beta chains below was sequenced from the same sample in a study of beta chain features in type 1 diabetes. The study reverse transcribed the entire isolated RNA, so it sequenced expressed TCRB transcripts. Measured with immunoSEQ multiplex PCR; TCRdb has only the in-frame clones, and not every one. The sample has hundreds of thousands of clones, over 9.5% seen once. The specimen sequenced was naive CD4+ T cells from blood. The receptors shown here come from a man aged 18-30 years in good health.

The genes are TRBV5-1 and TRBJ1-2; D uncertain. The germline V gene has CDR1 SGHRS and CDR2 YFSETQ. The V gene lost 4 bases and the J gene lost 2 bases, with 12 bases spanning the gap. The length of the CDR3 is 14 residues. The CDR3 DNA sequence: TGCGCCAGCAGCCAGGCGGGTTGGAACTATGGCTACACCTTC. It encodes CASSQAGWNYGYTF.

A few counts support this clone. This specimen includes other DNA sequences encoding the same CDR3. V gene TRBV5-4 combines with J gene TRBJ2-5; 9 nucleotides align to TRBD2. V was pared by 0 bases and J by 4 bases, with 1 base of the junction left unmatched. Germline CDR1 SGHNT, CDR2 YYREEE (reference sequence). The CDR3 sequence is 14 residues long. CDR3 sequence (DNA): TGTGCCAGCAGCTTGGTTAGCGGGGGAGAGACCCAGTACTTC. Amino acids: CASSLVSGGETQYF.

This chain connects TRBV5-6 to TRBJ2-5; 9 bases line up with TRBD1. The CDR3 has 15 amino acids. The germline gives CDR1 SGHDT, CDR2 YYEEEE. V shed 2 bases and J 2 bases; nucleotides not matched to a gene: 4. The CDR3 DNA sequence: TGTGCCAGCAGCTTTTGGGACAGGGCTCAAGAGACCCAGTACTTC. This sequence encodes CASSFWDRAQETQYF.

V is TRBV6-5 and J is TRBJ1-2; TRBD1 matches 9 bases. The CDR3 consists of 13 residues. The trim removed 4 bases at V and 6 bases at J, leaving 3 bases unmatched. Germline CDR1 MNHEY, CDR2 SVGAGI. This CDR3 is CASSFYRGHGYTF. The CDR3 DNA is TGTGCCAGCAGTTTTTACAGGGGGCATGGCTACACCTTC.

This clone has a handful of counts. The genes are TRBV4-2 and TRBJ1-2, with D maybe TRBD1 (5 bases). This CDR3 region has 13 residues. CDR1 LGHNA and CDR2 YNFKEQ come from the germline V gene. Trimming cost V 5 bases and J 8 bases, with 15 bases left between them. The CDR3 coding sequence is TGTGCCAGCAGCATCCTCGCAGGGCGCGGCTACACCTTC. Translating gives CASSILAGRGYTF.

This clone showed up just a few times. The chain is built from TRBV7-2 and TRBJ1-6; 7 bases line up with TRBD1. There are 16 residues in the CDR3. Germline V CDR1 and CDR2: SGHTA, FQGNSA. The V gene end was trimmed by 2 bases and the J gene end by 10 bases; junction bases not matched to a gene: 11. DNA for the CDR3: TGTGCCAGCAGCTTACGGATCGGCGCAGGGGGATCACCCCTCCACTTT. Amino acids: CASSLRIGAGGSPLHF.

The rearrangement links TRBV30 to TRBJ1-2, with D possibly being TRBD1 (5 bases). The germline V gene encodes CDR1 GTSNPN and CDR2 SVGIG (reference sequence). This CDR3 contains 13 residues. Trimming took 0 bases from V and 4 from J, leaving 9 bases between them. The CDR3 nucleotides read TGTGCCTGGAGTGTGACAGTAATCTATGGCTACACCTTC. Amino acid sequence: CAWSVTVIYGYTF.

The chain combines TRBV19 with TRBJ2-5; D is unclear. Trimming pared 5 bases from V and 2 bases from J, leaving 9 bases between. The CDR3 has 13 residues. Germline assignment: CDR1 LNHDA and CDR2 SQIVND (reference sequence). CDR3 DNA sequence: TGTGCCAGTAGTTCCCGTACACAAGAGACCCAGTACTTC. Its translation is CASSSRTQETQYF.

The CDR3 nucleotides are TGCGCCAGCAGCCACGAACCCCCGGGACTAGGCTTGGTTGCTGAGCAGTTCTTC. Translation gives CASSHEPPGLGLVAEQFF. V usage is TRBV4-3 and J usage is TRBJ2-1; 8 bases line up with TRBD2. The CDR3 contains 18 residues. Germline V CDR1 and CDR2: LGHNA, YSLEER. The junction had 19 bases not matched to a gene; V was cut back by 3 bases and J by 9 bases.